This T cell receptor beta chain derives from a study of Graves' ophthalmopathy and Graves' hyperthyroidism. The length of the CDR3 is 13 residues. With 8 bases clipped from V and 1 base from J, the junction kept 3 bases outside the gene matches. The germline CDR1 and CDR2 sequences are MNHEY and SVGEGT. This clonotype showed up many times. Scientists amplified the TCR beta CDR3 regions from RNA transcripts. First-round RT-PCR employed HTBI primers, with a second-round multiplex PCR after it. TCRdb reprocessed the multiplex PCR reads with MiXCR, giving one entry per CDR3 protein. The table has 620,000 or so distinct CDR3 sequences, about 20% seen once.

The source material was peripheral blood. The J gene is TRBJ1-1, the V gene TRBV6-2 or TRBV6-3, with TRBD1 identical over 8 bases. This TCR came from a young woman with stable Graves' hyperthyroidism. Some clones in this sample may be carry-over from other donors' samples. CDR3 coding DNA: TGTGCCAGCTACACAGGGGGGAACACTGAAGCTTTCTTT. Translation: CASYTGGNTEAFF.